These 18 T cell receptor beta chains came from one sample sequenced in a study of control samples from healthy donors and cancer patients. Method: immunoSEQ multiplex PCR; TCRdb's copy keeps in-frame clones and lacks some. The sample carries some 71,000 clones, roughly 89% recorded once. Sequencing was carried out using PBMCs. The receptors here all came from a man aged 55 to 70 with colorectal cancer.

The chain combines TRBV27 with TRBJ2-7; D gene unclear. The germline CDR1 and CDR2 sequences are MNHEY and SMNVEV (reference sequence). The germline V and J ends were trimmed by 4 bases and 0 bases, with 10 bases remaining between them. CDR3 size: 14 residues. The CDR3 region is CASSWTVSSYEQYF. Here the CDR3 DNA reads TGTGCCAGCAGTTGGACGGTCAGCTCCTACGAGCAGTACTTC.

This chain uses TRBV30 with TRBJ1-2; 7 bases fit TRBD1. The CDR3 has 13 amino acids. Germline V lookup: CDR1 GTSNPN, CDR2 SVGIG (reference sequence). V lost 7 bases to trimming and J lost 4 bases; unmatched junction nucleotides: 9. CDR3 nucleotides: TGTGCCTCCGCGGACAGGCTCCCCTATGGCTACACCTTC. Amino acids: CASADRLPYGYTF. Complete variable domain (other parts from reference TRBV30 and TRBJ1-2): SQTIHQWPATLVQPVGSPLSLECTVEGTSNPNLYWYRQAAGRGLQLLFYSVGIGQISSEVPQNLSASRPQDRQFILSSKKLLLSDSGFYLCASADRLPYGYTFGSGTRLTVV.

V is TRBV3-1 (or the pseudogene TRBV3-2) and J is TRBJ2-7, with 8 bases that match TRBD1. The J segment lost 4 bases and the V segment lost 0 bases, leaving 5 bases of the junction unmatched. CDR3 length: 15 amino acids. Germline CDR1 and CDR2: LGHDT and YNNKEL (reference sequence). CDR3 DNA sequence: TGTGCCAGCAGCCAAGAGCCAGGGGGCGGGTACGAGCAGTACTTC. Translating it yields CASSQEPGGGYEQYF.

This clone appeared once. The gene calls are TRBV4-1 and TRBJ1-5; TRBD1 is a possible D gene (6 bases). Germline V gene lookup returns CDR1 MGHRA and CDR2 YSYEKL. The CDR3 contains 15 residues. V lost 3 bases and J 2 bases, leaving 11 bases between the germline ends. The CDR3 sequence: CASSQWGQGNQPQHF. CDR3 nucleotides: TGCGCCAGCAGCCAGTGGGGGCAGGGCAATCAGCCCCAGCATTTT.

By frequency in the sample, this clone is medium-sized. The same CDR3 can be traced to other DNA sequences in this sample. The chain links TRBV18 to TRBJ1-1; 8 bases match TRBD1. Trimming removed 3 bases from V and 1 base from J; junction bases left unmatched: 1. The germline CDR1 and CDR2 sequences are KGHSH and LQKENI. This CDR3 has 14 residues. The CDR3 DNA reads as TGTGCCAGCTCACCGCAGGGGGCGAACACTGAAGCTTTCTTT. Translated: CASSPQGANTEAFF.

J is TRBJ2-1 and V is TRBV7-3, with a possible D match to TRBD2 (6 bases). V lost 4 bases, J lost 4 bases, and 20 bases lay in between. CDR3 length: 17 residues. Germline lookup yields CDR1 SGHTA and CDR2 FQGTGA. The CDR3 is CASSYQGGQILYNEQFF. CDR3 DNA sequence: TGTGCCAGCAGCTACCAGGGAGGTCAGATCCTTTACAATGAGCAGTTCTTC.

The rearrangement joins TRBV7-3 to TRBJ2-3, with TRBD2 as a possible D gene (6 bases). With 2 bases removed from V and 4 bases from J, the gap between germline ends came to 10 bases. The CDR3 spans 14 residues. Germline V lookup: CDR1 SGHTA, CDR2 FQGTGA. Here the CDR3 DNA reads TGTGCCAGCAGCTTAGGGCTAGCGTCAGATACGCAGTATTTT. It encodes CASSLGLASDTQYF.

The V gene is TRBV6-4, the J gene TRBJ2-3; 11 positions match TRBD1. The germline V gene has CDR1 MRHNA and CDR2 SNTAGT. Trimming at V came to 5 bases and at J to 6 bases, leaving 4 bases not matched to a gene. CDR3 length equals 14 residues. CDR3 DNA sequence: TGTGCCAGCAGTTTTGGACAGGGGGCGGATACGCAGTATTTT. Translation gives CASSFGQGADTQYF.

The rearrangement links TRBV27 to TRBJ2-2; D might be TRBD2 (6 bases). Germline V CDR1 and CDR2: MNHEY, SMNVEV (reference sequence). V was cut by 7 bases and J by 0 bases, with 15 bases left in between. This CDR3 has 16 residues. CDR3 in DNA: TGTGCCAGCACTACGCGCGGGACGGCGAACACCGGGGAGCTGTTTTTT. This translates into CASTTRGTANTGELFF.

This CDR3 reads CARLGLLHYNEQFF. DNA of the CDR3: TGCGCCAGACTAGGACTCCTTCATTACAATGAGCAGTTCTTC. This chain connects TRBV10-1 to TRBJ2-1, with TRBD2 as a possible D gene (5 bases). CDR3 length: 14 residues. V gave up 9 bases and J gave up 4 bases, with 16 bases separating them. Germline V lookup: CDR1 WNHNN, CDR2 SYGVQD (reference sequence).

The chain uses TRBV2 and TRBJ2-7, with TRBD1 identical over 8 bases. V trimming: 9 bases; J trimming: 6 bases; junction bases outside the gene matches: 13. The CDR3 totals 14 residues. Germline CDR1 and CDR2: SNHLY and FYNNEI. CDR3 region: CASELGTGGSEQYF. The DNA of the CDR3 is TGTGCCAGTGAACTTGGGACAGGAGGTAGCGAGCAGTACTTC.

V gene TRBV2 combines with J gene TRBJ2-2; D ambiguous. V lost 1 base to trimming and J lost 3 bases, with 9 bases between them. The CDR3 is 15 residues long. In germline, CDR1 is SNHLY, CDR2 FYNNEI. CDR3 in DNA: TGTGCCAGCAGTGAAGGGTACTTTGACACCGGGGAGCTGTTTTTT. It specifies CASSEGYFDTGELFF.

The chain links TRBV7-2 to TRBJ1-5; D is unresolved. V shed 8 bases and J shed 2 bases, with 19 bases lying between them. In germline, CDR1 is SGHTA, CDR2 FQGNSA. The CDR3 runs 16 residues. The CDR3 protein is CASSPQAGFGNQPQHF. In nucleotides, the CDR3 is TGTGCCAGCTCCCCTCAGGCTGGGTTTGGCAATCAGCCCCAGCATTTT.

The chain employs TRBV6-4 and TRBJ1-6, with D unresolved. CDR3 length: 13 residues. V was trimmed by 3 bases and J by 13 bases, leaving 13 bases between them. Germline CDR1 reads MRHNA; CDR2 reads SNTAGT. The CDR3 region has the DNA TGTGCCAGCAGTGAGGCAGGCAAGAGGCCCCTCCACTTT. Its protein product is CASSEAGKRPLHF.

CDR3 sequence reads: CAWSPGGWQFF. The CDR3 DNA follows: TGTGCCTGGAGCCCTGGGGGGTGGCAGTTCTTC. This chain uses TRBV30 with TRBJ2-1; the D gene is possibly TRBD2 (6 bases). V lost 3 bases and J 12 bases, leaving 12 bases between the germline ends. CDR3 length: 11 amino acids. Looked up from germline, CDR1 is GTSNPN and CDR2 is SVGIG (reference sequence). The variable domain in full, with the rest retrieved from reference TRBV30 and TRBJ2-1, is SQTIHQWPATLVQPVGSPLSLECTVEGTSNPNLYWYRQAAGRGLQLLFYSVGIGQISSEVPQNLSASRPQDRQFILSSKKLLLSDSGFYLCAWSPGGWQFFGPGTRLTVL.

J is TRBJ1-1 and V is TRBV6-5, with D perhaps matching TRBD1 (5 bases). Germline CDR1 and CDR2: MNHEY and SVGAGI. Between the trimmed V and J ends, which lost 0 bases and 7 bases, there was a span of 9 bases. CDR3 length: 13 amino acids. The CDR3 loop reads CASSYSWGVEAFF. In DNA form, the CDR3 reads TGTGCCAGCAGTTACTCATGGGGGGTTGAAGCTTTCTTT.

The rearrangement links TRBV7-9 to TRBJ1-4, with 9 bases fitting TRBD1. CDR3 length: 15 residues. CDR1 is SEHNR and CDR2 is FQNEAQ in the germline V gene (reference sequence). Trimming at V came to 6 bases and at J to 3 bases, leaving 5 bases not matched to a gene. CDR3 in amino acids: CASRDRGRPNEKLFF. The CDR3 region has the DNA TGTGCCAGCAGGGACAGGGGACGCCCTAATGAAAAACTGTTTTTT.

This clone has only one observation. The chain links TRBV11-3 to TRBJ2-7, with D perhaps TRBD2 (6 bases). The CDR3 extends over 14 amino acids. Trimming took 3 bases from V and 1 from J, leaving 10 bases between them. Germline V gene sequence: CDR1 SGHNT, CDR2 YENEEA. The CDR3 here is CASSFQAGSYEQYF. The DNA of the CDR3 is TGTGCCAGCAGCTTTCAGGCGGGGTCCTACGAGCAGTACTTC.